The 21 T cell receptor beta chains presented below share a single source sample, sequenced in a study of siplizumab effects on memory and regulatory T cells. The data were produced by immunoSEQ multiplex PCR, yet TCRdb's version contains in-frame clones alone and is incomplete. The sample has roughly 50,000 clones; 87% are singletons. Sequencing input: naive CD8+ T cells sorted from blood. These receptors originate from a human donor in good health.

This chain uses TRBV7-9 with TRBJ1-1; D gene unclear. Germline V gene lookup returns CDR1 SEHNR and CDR2 FQNEAQ (reference sequence). Trimming pared 10 bases from V and 5 bases from J, leaving 14 bases between. The CDR3 is made up of 12 amino acids. The CDR3 spells CATRRSATEAFF. The DNA of the CDR3 is TGTGCCACTCGTAGGTCGGCGACTGAAGCTTTCTTT.

V gene TRBV7-8 combines with J gene TRBJ1-5, with unresolved D. V was clipped by 5 bases and J by 7 bases, with 12 bases between them. Per the germline V gene, CDR1 is SGHVS and CDR2 is FQNEAQ. CDR3 length equals 13 residues. As DNA, the CDR3 is TGTGCCAGCAGCCAACCCCCAGGACAGCCCCAGCATTTT. Protein product: CASSQPPGQPQHF.

The rearrangement uses TRBV5-1 and TRBJ2-3; TRBD2 agrees at 13 bases. This CDR3 has 17 residues. From germline, CDR1 is SGHRS and CDR2 YFSETQ. The J segment lost 5 bases and the V segment lost 4 bases, leaving 10 bases of the junction unmatched. CDR3 residues: CASSLIGLAGARDTQYF. The DNA of the CDR3 is TGCGCCAGCAGCCTGATCGGACTAGCGGGAGCTAGAGATACGCAGTATTTT.

The table lists this clone with a few counts. The gene calls are TRBV27 and TRBJ1-2; 7 bases match TRBD1. The length of the CDR3 is 13 residues. Germline loops: CDR1 MNHEY, CDR2 SMNVEV (reference sequence). The V gene end was trimmed by 5 bases and the J gene end by 0 bases; junction bases not matched to a gene: 0. CDR3 nucleotides: TGTGCCAGCAGTGGGACAGCTAACTATGGCTACACCTTC. Translating gives CASSGTANYGYTF.

This clone was picked up a small number of times. The chain has TRBV4-1 and TRBJ1-5, with 7 bases lining up with TRBD1. CDR1 is MGHRA and CDR2 is YSYEKL in the germline V gene. CDR3 length equals 15 residues. V lost 0 bases to trimming and J lost 7 bases; unmatched junction nucleotides: 6. The CDR3 DNA reads TGCGCCAGCAGCCAAGACCCTACAGGGGTGCAGCCCCAGCATTTT. Translated: CASSQDPTGVQPQHF.

The chain joins TRBV5-5 to TRBJ2-7; 7 nucleotides line up with TRBD1. The CDR3 has 16 amino acids. In germline, CDR1 is SGHKS, CDR2 YYEKEE (reference sequence). V lost 1 base, J lost 0 bases, and 7 bases stayed unmatched. The CDR3 loop is CASSLNYGQASYEQYF. CDR3 DNA sequence: TGTGCCAGCAGCTTGAATTACGGACAGGCCTCCTACGAGCAGTACTTC. The complete variable domain, with remaining parts taken from reference TRBV5-5 and TRBJ2-7, reads DAGVTQSPTHLIKTRGQQVTLRCSPISGHKSVSWYQQVLGQGPQFIFQYYEKEERGRGNFPDRFSARQFPNYSSELNVNALLLGDSALYLCASSLNYGQASYEQYFGPGTRLTVT.

This chain links TRBV27 with TRBJ2-7, with 12 bases fitting TRBD2. Germline V gene sequence: CDR1 MNHEY, CDR2 SMNVEV (reference sequence). V lost 6 bases to trimming and J lost 2 bases; unmatched junction nucleotides: 5. The CDR3 runs to 15 residues. The CDR3 DNA reads TGTGCCAGCAGAACAACTAGCGGGGGGACCTACGAGCAGTACTTC. Amino acid sequence: CASRTTSGGTYEQYF.

The table lists this clone with a count of one. This chain links TRBV2 with TRBJ1-2; no firm D call. The ends were cut back, 6 bases at V and 3 bases at J, with 17 bases in the middle. Germline loops: CDR1 SNHLY, CDR2 FYNNEI. This CDR3 region has 15 residues. CDR3 DNA: TGTGCCAGCAGGATACCTGTGAGAATGGACTATGGCTACACCTTC. It specifies CASRIPVRMDYGYTF. The full variable domain, with the rest looked up from reference TRBV2 and TRBJ1-2, is EPEVTQTPSHQVTQMGQEVILRCVPISNHLYFYWYRQILGQKVEFLVSFYNNEISEKSEIFDDQFSVERPDGSNFTLKIRSTKLEDSAMYFCASRIPVRMDYGYTFGSGTRLTVV.

The chain uses TRBV13 and TRBJ2-7; D is uncertain. Germline CDR1 is PRHDT and CDR2 is FYEKMQ (reference sequence). The CDR3 spans 13 residues. V was shortened by 0 bases and J by 2 bases, with 5 bases between the two germline ends. Here the CDR3 DNA reads TGTGCCAGCAGCTTAGGACAGACCTACGAGCAGTACTTC. Translated: CASSLGQTYEQYF.

The rearrangement joins TRBV5-4 to TRBJ1-3; D possibly corresponds to TRBD1 (6 bases). V was shortened by 4 bases and J by 0 bases, with 11 bases between the two germline ends. The CDR3 is made up of 15 amino acids. In germline, CDR1 is SGHNT, CDR2 YYREEE (reference sequence). The CDR3 region is CASSVDRSSGNTIYF. The CDR3 region has the DNA TGTGCCAGCAGCGTCGACAGGTCCTCTGGAAACACCATATATTTT. The entire variable domain, with the rest obtained from reference TRBV5-4 and TRBJ1-3, is as follows: ETGVTQSPTHLIKTRGQQVTLRCSSQSGHNTVSWYQQALGQGPQFIFQYYREEENGRGNFPPRFSGLQFPNYSSELNVNALELDDSALYLCASSVDRSSGNTIYFGEGSWLTVV.

This chain links TRBV13 with TRBJ2-1; a possible D gene is TRBD1 (7 bases). Germline V gives CDR1 PRHDT, CDR2 FYEKMQ (reference sequence). Between the trimmed V and J ends, which lost 4 bases and 1 base, there was a span of 23 bases. The CDR3 loop spans 19 amino acids. The CDR3: CASSSQGGEADRSYNEQFF. The CDR3 nucleotides read TGTGCCAGCAGCTCTCAGGGGGGTGAAGCGGACCGATCCTACAATGAGCAGTTCTTC.

This rearrangement joins TRBV6-6 to TRBJ2-5; 11 bases agree with TRBD1. Germline CDR1 and CDR2: MNHNY and SVGAGI (reference sequence). This CDR3 has 16 residues. The trim removed 7 bases at V and 5 bases at J, leaving 12 bases unmatched. The CDR3 region has the DNA TGTGCCAGCATAATACACGGACAGGGGGCTGTTGAGACCCAGTACTTC. Its translation: CASIIHGQGAVETQYF.

This chain joins TRBV10-3 and TRBJ2-7, with no clear D. The germline V gene encodes CDR1 ENHRY and CDR2 SYGVKD. Trimming removed 3 bases at V and 0 bases at J, with 9 bases between. The length of the CDR3 is 14 residues. CDR3: CAISEVASSYEQYF. The DNA for the CDR3 is TGTGCCATCAGTGAAGTGGCCAGCTCCTACGAGCAGTACTTC.

The rearrangement joins TRBV4-1 to TRBJ1-4; D unclear. The CDR3 totals 15 residues. V was clipped by 0 bases and J by 4 bases, with 9 bases between them. In germline, CDR1 is MGHRA, CDR2 YSYEKL. The CDR3 region is CASSQERHDNEKLFF. Here the CDR3 DNA reads TGCGCCAGCAGCCAAGAAAGGCATGATAATGAAAAACTGTTTTTT.

The chain joins TRBV5-6 to TRBJ2-5; 10 bases agree with TRBD1. The DNA matches TRBJ2-7 better at its end, which makes the J call doubtful. Germline V gene sequence: CDR1 SGHDT, CDR2 YYEEEE. CDR3 length: 15 amino acids. The CDR3 is CASSNRWDRGYEQYF. In DNA form, the CDR3 reads TGTGCCAGCAGCAACCGGTGGGACAGGGGTTACGAGCAGTACTTC.

CDR3: CASSFAGGPPDTQYF. CDR3 DNA: TGTGCCAGCAGCTTCGCGGGGGGGCCGCCAGATACGCAGTATTTT. This chain joins TRBV5-4 and TRBJ2-3, with TRBD2 identical over 9 bases. The CDR3 is 15 residues long. Germline V gives CDR1 SGHNT, CDR2 YYREEE (reference sequence). Unmatched junction bases numbered 5, after V lost 2 bases and J lost 4 bases.

This clone was seen just once. The chain links TRBV19 to TRBJ1-6; TRBD1 matches 8 bases. This CDR3 contains 14 residues. Germline-derived CDR1 and CDR2 are LNHDA and SQIVND (reference sequence). Trimming at V came to 3 bases and at J to 10 bases, leaving 5 bases not matched to a gene. The CDR3 spells CASSIGRGQSPLHF. The CDR3 DNA follows: TGTGCCAGTAGTATCGGCAGGGGGCAGTCACCCCTCCACTTT.

The CDR3 coding sequence is TGTGCCAGTAAATCCGGGACCCCGGTAGGGGAGCAGTACTTC. It codes for CASKSGTPVGEQYF. The rearrangement joins TRBV19 to TRBJ2-7; D might be TRBD1 or TRBD2, each matching 5 bases. CDR1 is LNHDA, CDR2 SQIVND, per germline (reference sequence). Deletions cut 7 bases from V and 7 bases from J, with 20 bases between. This CDR3 comprises 14 residues.

This chain joins TRBV7-6 and TRBJ2-5; D may be TRBD1 (5 bases). The CDR3 runs 14 residues. The V end was cut by 5 bases, the J end by 5 bases, with 15 bases between. The V gene's germline CDR1 is SGHVS and CDR2 FNYEAQ. The DNA for the CDR3 is TGTGCCAGCAGCGAACGTAGGGGAAGTGAGACCCAGTACTTC. Residues: CASSERRGSETQYF.

The V call is TRBV6-1, the J call TRBJ2-3; no definite D call. CDR1 is MNHNS and CDR2 is SASEGT in the germline V gene. This CDR3 contains 10 residues. V was pared by 8 bases and J by 7 bases, with 7 bases between. The CDR3 sequence: CASAENTQYF. The CDR3 DNA reads TGTGCCAGCGCAGAAAATACGCAGTATTTT.

V is TRBV19 and J is TRBJ1-5; a weak D match, TRBD1 (6 bases). CDR1 is LNHDA, CDR2 SQIVND, per germline (reference sequence). Between the trimmed V and J ends, which lost 3 bases and 3 bases, there was a span of 9 bases. This CDR3 comprises 14 residues. The CDR3 loop reads CASSIWGHNQPQHF. DNA for the CDR3: TGTGCCAGTAGTATCTGGGGACACAATCAGCCCCAGCATTTT.